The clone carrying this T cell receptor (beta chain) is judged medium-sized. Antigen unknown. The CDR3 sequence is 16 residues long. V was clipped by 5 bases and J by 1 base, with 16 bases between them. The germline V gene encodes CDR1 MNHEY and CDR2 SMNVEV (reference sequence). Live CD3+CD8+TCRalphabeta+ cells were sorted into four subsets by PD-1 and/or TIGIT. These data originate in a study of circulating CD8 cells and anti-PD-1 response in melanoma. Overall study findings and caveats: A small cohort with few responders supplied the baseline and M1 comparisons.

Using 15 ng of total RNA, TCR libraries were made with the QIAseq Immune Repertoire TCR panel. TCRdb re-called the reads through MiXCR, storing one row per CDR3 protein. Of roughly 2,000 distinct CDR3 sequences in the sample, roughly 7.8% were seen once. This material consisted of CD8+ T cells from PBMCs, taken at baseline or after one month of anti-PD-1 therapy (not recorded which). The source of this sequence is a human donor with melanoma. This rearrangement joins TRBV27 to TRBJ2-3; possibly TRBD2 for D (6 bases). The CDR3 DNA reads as TGTGCCAGCAGTAAGACTAGGTGGTCAGGCACAGATACGCAGTATTTT. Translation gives CASSKTRWSGTDTQYF.